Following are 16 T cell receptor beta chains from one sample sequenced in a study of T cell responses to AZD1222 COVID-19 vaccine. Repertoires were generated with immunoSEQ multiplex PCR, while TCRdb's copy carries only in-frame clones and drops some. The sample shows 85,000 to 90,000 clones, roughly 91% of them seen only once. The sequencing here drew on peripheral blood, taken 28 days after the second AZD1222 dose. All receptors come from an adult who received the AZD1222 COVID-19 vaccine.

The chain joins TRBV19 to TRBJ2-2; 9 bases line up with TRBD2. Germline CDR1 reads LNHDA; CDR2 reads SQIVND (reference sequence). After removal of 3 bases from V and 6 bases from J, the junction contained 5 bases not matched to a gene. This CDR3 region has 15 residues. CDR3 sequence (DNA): TGTGCCAGTAGTATGTGGTCTAGCGGGGCCGGGGAGCTGTTTTTT. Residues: CASSMWSSGAGELFF.

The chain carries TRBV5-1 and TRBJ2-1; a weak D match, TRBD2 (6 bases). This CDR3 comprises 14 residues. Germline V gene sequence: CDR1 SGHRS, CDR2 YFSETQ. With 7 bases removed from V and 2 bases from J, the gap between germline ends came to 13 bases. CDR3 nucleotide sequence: TGCGCCAGCGCTCTGGCGGGGACCTACAATGAGCAGTTCTTC. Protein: CASALAGTYNEQFF.

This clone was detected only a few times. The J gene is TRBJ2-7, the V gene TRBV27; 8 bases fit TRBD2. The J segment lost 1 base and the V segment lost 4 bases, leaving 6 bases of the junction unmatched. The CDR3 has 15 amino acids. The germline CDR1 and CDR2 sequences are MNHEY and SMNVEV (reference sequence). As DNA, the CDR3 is TGTGCCAGCAGTTCGGGGACTAGACGATCCTACGAGCAGTACTTC. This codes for CASSSGTRRSYEQYF.

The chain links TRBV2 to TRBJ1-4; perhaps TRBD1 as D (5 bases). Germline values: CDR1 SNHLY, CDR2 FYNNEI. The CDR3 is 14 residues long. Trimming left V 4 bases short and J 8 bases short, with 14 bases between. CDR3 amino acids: CASSAMEGPEKLFF. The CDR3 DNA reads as TGTGCCAGCAGTGCGATGGAGGGACCGGAAAAACTGTTTTTT.

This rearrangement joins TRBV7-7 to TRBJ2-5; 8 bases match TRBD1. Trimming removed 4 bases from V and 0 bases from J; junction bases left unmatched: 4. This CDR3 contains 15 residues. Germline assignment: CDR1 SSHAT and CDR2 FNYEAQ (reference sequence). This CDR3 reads CASSSGTGHQETQYF. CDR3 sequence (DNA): TGTGCCAGCAGCTCCGGGACAGGACACCAAGAGACCCAGTACTTC.

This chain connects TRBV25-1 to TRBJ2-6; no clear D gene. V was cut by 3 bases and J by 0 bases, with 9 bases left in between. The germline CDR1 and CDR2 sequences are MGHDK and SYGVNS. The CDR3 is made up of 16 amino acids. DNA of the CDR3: TGTGCCAGCAGTGATTGGGGAAGCTCTGGGGCCAACGTCCTGACTTTC. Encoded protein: CASSDWGSSGANVLTF.

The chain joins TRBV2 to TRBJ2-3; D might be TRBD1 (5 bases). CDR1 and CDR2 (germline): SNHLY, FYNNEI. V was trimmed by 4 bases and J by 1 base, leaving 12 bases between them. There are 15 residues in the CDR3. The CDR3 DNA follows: TGTGCCAGCAGTGTTGGGGCAGGAGGCACAGATACGCAGTATTTT. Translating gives CASSVGAGGTDTQYF.

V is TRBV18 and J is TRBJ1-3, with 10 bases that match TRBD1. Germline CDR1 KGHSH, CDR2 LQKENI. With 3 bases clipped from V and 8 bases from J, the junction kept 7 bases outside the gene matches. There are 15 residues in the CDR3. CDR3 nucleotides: TGTGCCAGCTCACCTGGACAGGGGGGCCTGGACACCATATATTTT. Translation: CASSPGQGGLDTIYF.

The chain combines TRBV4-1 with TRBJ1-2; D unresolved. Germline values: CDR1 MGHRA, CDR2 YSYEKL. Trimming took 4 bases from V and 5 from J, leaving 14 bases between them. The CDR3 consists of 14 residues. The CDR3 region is CASSPDPLGYGYTF. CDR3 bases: TGCGCCAGCAGCCCCGACCCGCTGGGTTATGGCTACACCTTC.

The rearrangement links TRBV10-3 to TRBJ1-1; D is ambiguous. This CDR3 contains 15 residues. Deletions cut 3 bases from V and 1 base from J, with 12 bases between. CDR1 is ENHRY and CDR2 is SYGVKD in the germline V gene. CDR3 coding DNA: TGTGCCATCAGTGAAGGTTTGGGAGCGAACACTGAAGCTTTCTTT. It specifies CAISEGLGANTEAFF.

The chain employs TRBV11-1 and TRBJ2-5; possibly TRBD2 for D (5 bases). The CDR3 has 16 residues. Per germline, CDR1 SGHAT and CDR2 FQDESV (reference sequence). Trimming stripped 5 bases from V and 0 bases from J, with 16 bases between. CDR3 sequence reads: CASSLGSFLYQETQYF. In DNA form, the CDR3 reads TGTGCCAGCAGCCTAGGGAGTTTTCTGTACCAAGAGACCCAGTACTTC.

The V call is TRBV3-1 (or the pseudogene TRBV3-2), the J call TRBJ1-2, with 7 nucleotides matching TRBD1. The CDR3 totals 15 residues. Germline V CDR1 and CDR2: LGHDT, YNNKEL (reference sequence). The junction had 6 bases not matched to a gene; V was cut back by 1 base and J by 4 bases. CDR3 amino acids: CASSQAQGDVYGYTF. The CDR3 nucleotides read TGTGCCAGCAGCCAAGCTCAGGGGGATGTCTATGGCTACACCTTC.

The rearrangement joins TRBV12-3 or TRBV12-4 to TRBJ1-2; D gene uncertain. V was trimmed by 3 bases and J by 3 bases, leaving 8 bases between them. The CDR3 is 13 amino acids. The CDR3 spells CASSFAAYYGYTF. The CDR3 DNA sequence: TGTGCCAGCAGTTTTGCAGCGTACTATGGCTACACCTTC.

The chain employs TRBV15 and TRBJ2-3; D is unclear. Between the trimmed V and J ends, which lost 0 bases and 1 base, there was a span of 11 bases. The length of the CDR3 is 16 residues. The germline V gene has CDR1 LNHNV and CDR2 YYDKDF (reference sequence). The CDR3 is CATSRDRALGTDTQYF. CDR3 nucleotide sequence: TGTGCCACCAGCAGAGATCGAGCGTTAGGCACAGATACGCAGTATTTT.

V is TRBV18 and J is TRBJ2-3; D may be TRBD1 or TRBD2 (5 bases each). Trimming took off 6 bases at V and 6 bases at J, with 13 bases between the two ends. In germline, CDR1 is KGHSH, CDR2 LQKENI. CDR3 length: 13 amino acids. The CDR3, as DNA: TGTGCCAGCTCCCTGCCCGGGACGGATACGCAGTATTTT. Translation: CASSLPGTDTQYF.

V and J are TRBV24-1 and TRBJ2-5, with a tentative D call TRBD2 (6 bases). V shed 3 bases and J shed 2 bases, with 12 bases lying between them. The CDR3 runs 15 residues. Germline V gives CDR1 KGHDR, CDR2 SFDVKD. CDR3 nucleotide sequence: TGTGCCACCAGTGATGGGGGGAGTTGGCAAGAGACCCAGTACTTC. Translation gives CATSDGGSWQETQYF.